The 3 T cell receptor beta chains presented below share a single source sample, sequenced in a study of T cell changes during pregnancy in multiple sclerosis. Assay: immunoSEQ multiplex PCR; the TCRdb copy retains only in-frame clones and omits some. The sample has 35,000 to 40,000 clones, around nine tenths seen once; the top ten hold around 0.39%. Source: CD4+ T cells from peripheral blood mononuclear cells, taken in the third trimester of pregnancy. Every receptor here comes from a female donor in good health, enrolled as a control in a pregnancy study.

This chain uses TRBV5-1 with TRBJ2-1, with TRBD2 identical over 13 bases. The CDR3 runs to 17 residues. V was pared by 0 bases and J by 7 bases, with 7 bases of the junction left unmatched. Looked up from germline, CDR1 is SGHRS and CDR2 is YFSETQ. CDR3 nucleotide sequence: TGCGCCAGCAGCTTGGAACTAGCGGGAGGGTTTACGAATGAGCAGTTCTTC. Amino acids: CASSLELAGGFTNEQFF.

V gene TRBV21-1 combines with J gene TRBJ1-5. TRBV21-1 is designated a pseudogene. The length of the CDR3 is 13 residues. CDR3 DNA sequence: TGTGCCAGCAGAAACTTAAATCGGAGGGCCCAGCATTTT. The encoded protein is CASRNLNRRAQHF.

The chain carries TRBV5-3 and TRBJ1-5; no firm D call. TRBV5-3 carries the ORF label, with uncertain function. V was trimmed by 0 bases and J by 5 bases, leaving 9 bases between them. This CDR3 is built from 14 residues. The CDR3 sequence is CARSLVRADQPQHF. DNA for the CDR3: TGTGCCAGAAGCTTGGTGAGGGCGGATCAGCCCCAGCATTTT.